These 25 T cell receptor beta chains were sequenced from one sample in a study of Ad26.COV2.S vaccination and SARS-CoV-2 variants. Specified treatment: roughly 18 received Ad26.COV2.S at low or high dose, single or two shots; several received placebo; per-sample allocation not given. Specimens were obtained on day 63 following the first vaccine or placebo injection. The method was immunoSEQ multiplex PCR; TCRdb's version includes in-frame clones alone and lacks a portion of them. The data show around 350,000 clones, with about 88% seen just once and about 3.5% held by the top ten. Sequenced here: peripheral blood, sampled in a trial of Ad26.COV2.S vaccine versus placebo. Every receptor here comes from a person aged 18-65 years who received the Ad26.COV2.S COVID-19 vaccine or a placebo.

The rearrangement links TRBV5-8 to TRBJ2-7; weak D call: TRBD2 (5 bases). Between the trimmed V and J ends, which lost 3 bases and 6 bases, there was a span of 13 bases. The CDR3 runs 13 residues. The germline V gene encodes CDR1 SGHTS and CDR2 YDEGEE. In DNA, the CDR3 is TGTGCCAGCAGCTCCCCGGCGGGCGTCGAGCAGTACTTC. It translates to CASSSPAGVEQYF.

The chain employs TRBV3-1 (or the pseudogene TRBV3-2) and TRBJ2-1; D possibly corresponds to TRBD2 (6 bases). V was pared by 4 bases and J by 3 bases, with 13 bases between. The CDR3 extends over 15 amino acids. CDR1 and CDR2 from the germline V gene are LGHDT and YNNKEL (reference sequence). CDR3 residues: CASSPLASSYNEQFF. The CDR3 DNA sequence: TGTGCCAGCAGCCCGCTAGCGTCCAGCTACAATGAGCAGTTCTTC.

The chain combines TRBV5-1 with TRBJ2-1, with 10 positions matching TRBD1. V lost 3 bases to trimming and J lost 6 bases; unmatched junction nucleotides: 6. This CDR3 region has 15 residues. Germline V gives CDR1 SGHRS, CDR2 YFSETQ. In nucleotides, the CDR3 is TGCGCCAGCAGCTCCGGGACAGGGGCCTCCAATGAGCAGTTCTTC. Encoded protein: CASSSGTGASNEQFF. Full variable domain (rest looked up from reference TRBV5-1 and TRBJ2-1): KAGVTQTPRYLIKTRGQQVTLSCSPISGHRSVSWYQQTPGQGLQFLFEYFSETQRNKGNFPGRFSGRQFSNSRSEMNVSTLELGDSALYLCASSSGTGASNEQFFGPGTRLTVL.

This clone was counted ten times or more. The chain has TRBV30 and TRBJ1-6, with 9 bases fitting TRBD1. J was trimmed by 7 bases and V by 0 bases; bases with no gene match: 4. This CDR3 spans 15 amino acids. Germline loops: CDR1 GTSNPN, CDR2 SVGIG (reference sequence). CDR3 in amino acids: CAWSVQTGGNSPLHF. The CDR3 DNA reads TGTGCCTGGAGTGTCCAGACAGGGGGAAATTCACCCCTCCACTTT.

The chain links TRBV11-2 to TRBJ1-2; perhaps TRBD1 as D (5 bases). Looked up from germline, CDR1 is SGHAT and CDR2 is FQNNGV. V was trimmed by 3 bases and J by 6 bases, leaving 11 bases between them. The CDR3 totals 13 residues. CDR3 sequence reads: CASSLGRRDGYTF. The DNA of the CDR3 is TGTGCCAGCAGCTTGGGGCGGAGGGATGGCTACACCTTC.

This rearrangement joins TRBV7-8 to TRBJ2-7; D might be TRBD1 or TRBD2, each matching 5 bases. Germline V lookup: CDR1 SGHVS, CDR2 FQNEAQ. The V end was cut by 5 bases, the J end by 6 bases, with 17 bases between. This CDR3 has 14 amino acids. For the CDR3, the DNA is TGTGCCAGCAGCATGGCCTGGGGGAGAGGCGAGCAGTACTTC. Encoded protein: CASSMAWGRGEQYF.

The chain has TRBV28 and TRBJ1-5; D perhaps matches TRBD1 (6 bases). From germline, CDR1 is MDHEN and CDR2 SYDVKM. The length of the CDR3 is 15 residues. V gave up 2 bases and J gave up 6 bases, with 14 bases separating them. CDR3 sequence reads: CASSLGYRDIQPQHF. The CDR3 bases are TGTGCCAGCAGTTTAGGCTACAGGGATATTCAGCCCCAGCATTTT.

This clone appeared once. The rearrangement joins TRBV7-2 to TRBJ2-3; D gene uncertain. V was trimmed by 5 bases and J by 1 base, leaving 13 bases between them. Germline V gene lookup returns CDR1 SGHTA and CDR2 FQGNSA. This CDR3 is 15 amino acids long. CDR3 amino acids: CASSTVGKGTDTQYF. The CDR3 nucleotides read TGTGCCAGCAGCACCGTAGGGAAGGGCACAGATACGCAGTATTTT.

This clone was counted once. The chain joins TRBV5-1 to TRBJ1-5; 7 bases align to TRBD1. V dropped 0 bases and J dropped 6; count of bases not matched to a gene: 3. This CDR3 spans 14 amino acids. Germline CDR1 reads SGHRS; CDR2 reads YFSETQ. CDR3 sequence: CASSLGSGGQPQHF. CDR3 sequence (DNA): TGCGCCAGCAGCTTGGGGTCAGGGGGTCAGCCCCAGCATTTT.

This clone showed up just once. This sequence joins TRBV7-2 and TRBJ2-5, with D unclear. This CDR3 has 14 residues. From germline, CDR1 is SGHTA and CDR2 FQGNSA. Deletions cut 3 bases from V and 2 bases from J, with 10 bases between. This CDR3 reads CASSFGAAQETQYF. CDR3 nucleotides: TGTGCCAGCAGCTTTGGTGCGGCTCAAGAGACCCAGTACTTC.

This clone has only a few counts. The rearrangement uses TRBV9 and TRBJ1-5; D uncertain. V lost 0 bases and J 0 bases, leaving 7 bases between the germline ends. CDR1 and CDR2 from the germline V gene are SGDLS and YYNGEE. This CDR3 region has 15 residues. In nucleotides, the CDR3 is TGTGCCAGCAGCGTAGGCCCGGTTAGCAATCAGCCCCAGCATTTT. This encodes CASSVGPVSNQPQHF.

The CDR3 spells CASGTNYEQYF. The CDR3, as DNA: TGTGCTAGTGGGACTAACTACGAGCAGTACTTC. The chain uses TRBV12-5 and TRBJ2-7; tentative D call: TRBD2 (5 bases). The CDR3 has 11 amino acids. The V gene's germline CDR1 is LGHNT and CDR2 FRNRAP. V was shortened by 6 bases and J by 3 bases, with 6 bases between the two germline ends.

The chain combines TRBV7-9 with TRBJ2-5, with D perhaps TRBD1 or TRBD2 (5 bases each). This CDR3 region has 12 residues. Germline V gives CDR1 SEHNR, CDR2 FQNEAQ (reference sequence). V dropped 5 bases and J dropped 5 bases, with 9 bases sitting between them. The CDR3 reads CASSRGVETQYF. The DNA of the CDR3 is TGTGCCAGCAGCCGGGGCGTGGAGACCCAGTACTTC.

The V and J genes are TRBV6-2 or TRBV6-3 and TRBJ2-5; 8 positions agree with TRBD2. Trimming cost V 2 bases and J 5 bases; bases outside gene matches: 4. Germline V gene lookup returns CDR1 MNHEY and CDR2 SVGEGT. This CDR3 is built from 14 residues. The CDR3 here is CASSYTSSGETQYF. The CDR3 DNA is TGTGCCAGCAGTTACACGTCTAGCGGGGAGACCCAGTACTTC.

The J gene is TRBJ2-1, the V gene TRBV9, with D hard to call. V lost 0 bases, J lost 8 bases, and 12 bases lay in between. The germline V gene has CDR1 SGDLS and CDR2 YYNGEE. This CDR3 is 14 amino acids long. CDR3 protein: CASSVEGSKHEQFF. CDR3 sequence (DNA): TGTGCCAGCAGCGTAGAGGGTAGCAAGCATGAGCAGTTCTTC.

This chain uses TRBV13 with TRBJ2-2; 7 bases agree with TRBD1. Germline CDR1 reads PRHDT; CDR2 reads FYEKMQ (reference sequence). The CDR3 extends over 15 amino acids. V shed 6 bases and J 3 bases; nucleotides not matched to a gene: 7. The CDR3 DNA is TGTGCCAGCAGTGAAGGGGGCGAGTACACCGGGGAGCTGTTTTTT. Protein: CASSEGGEYTGELFF.

The V call is TRBV10-3, the J call TRBJ1-2; D is possibly TRBD1 (5 bases). Trimming took 0 bases from V and 4 from J, leaving 9 bases between them. The CDR3 extends over 14 amino acids. Germline V gene data show CDR1 as ENHRY and CDR2 as SYGVKD. The CDR3 sequence is CAISESQGSYGYTF. The CDR3 DNA sequence: TGTGCCATCAGTGAGTCGCAGGGATCCTATGGCTACACCTTC.

In its sample, this clone was seen many times. V gene TRBV7-9 combines with J gene TRBJ2-1; perhaps TRBD2 as D (6 bases). Germline CDR1 reads SEHNR; CDR2 reads FQNEAQ (reference sequence). The CDR3 extends over 14 amino acids. Trimming took off 4 bases at V and 8 bases at J, with 15 bases between the two ends. In nucleotides, the CDR3 is TGTGCCAGCAGCTCAAGCGGGCATTCGGATGAGCAGTTCTTC. This translates into CASSSSGHSDEQFF. Variable domain in full (rest from reference TRBV7-9 and TRBJ2-1): DTGVSQNPRHKITKRGQNVTFRCDPISEHNRLYWYRQTLGQGPEFLTYFQNEAQLEKSRLLSDRFSAERPKGSFSTLEIQRTEQGDSAMYLCASSSSGHSDEQFFGPGTRLTVL.

The genes are TRBV19 and TRBJ2-3; tentatively, D is TRBD1 (6 bases). Germline V gives CDR1 LNHDA, CDR2 SQIVND (reference sequence). The V and J ends lost 10 bases and 4 bases respectively, with 15 bases between them. This CDR3 has 13 residues. CDR3 region: CATALTGPDTQYF. Here the CDR3 DNA reads TGTGCCACAGCACTAACAGGGCCAGATACGCAGTATTTT.

The chain joins TRBV21-1 to TRBJ2-3; no check of the table's D call, TRBD2, against the DNA was made. TRBV21-1 is tagged as a pseudogene. The CDR3 spans 17 residues. The CDR3 nucleotides are TGTGCCAGCAGCAAAGGTGTCGGCGGGAGGTGGACAGATACGCAGTATTTT. Its protein product is CASSKGVGGRWTDTQYF.

The rearrangement links TRBV18 to TRBJ2-1; D possibly corresponds to TRBD2 (7 bases). From germline, CDR1 is KGHSH and CDR2 LQKENI. The CDR3 totals 15 residues. Trimming cost V 6 bases and J 1 base, with 13 bases left between them. The CDR3 DNA reads as TGTGCCAGCTCGCACAGGGAGGGTTCCTACAATGAGCAGTTCTTC. Translation: CASSHREGSYNEQFF.

This sequence joins TRBV5-1 and TRBJ1-2, with D perhaps matching TRBD1 (5 bases). There are 13 residues in the CDR3. Trimming shortened V by 2 bases and J by 1 base, and 6 bases separated the two germline ends. The germline gives CDR1 SGHRS, CDR2 YFSETQ. CDR3 residues: CASSFDSNYGYTF. The CDR3 DNA follows: TGCGCCAGCAGCTTCGACAGTAACTATGGCTACACCTTC.

This sequence joins TRBV27 and TRBJ2-2; D is unclear. Germline assignment: CDR1 MNHEY and CDR2 SMNVEV (reference sequence). V lost 6 bases and J lost 2, with 10 bases in between. This CDR3 contains 14 residues. The CDR3 DNA reads TGTGCCAGCAGCTTAGGGCCCAACACCGGGGAGCTGTTTTTT. Amino acids: CASSLGPNTGELFF.

The gene calls are TRBV7-2 and TRBJ2-7, with 9 bases matching TRBD1. The CDR3 extends over 14 amino acids. J was trimmed by 5 bases and V by 5 bases; bases with no gene match: 7. CDR1 SGHTA and CDR2 FQGNSA come from the germline V gene. In DNA, the CDR3 is TGTGCCAGCAGCGGACGGGACAGGGTCGACGAGCAGTACTTC. This codes for CASSGRDRVDEQYF.

The chain carries TRBV6-2 or TRBV6-3 and TRBJ1-2; 10 nucleotides line up with TRBD1. Unmatched junction bases numbered 4, after V lost 5 bases and J lost 4 bases. CDR3 length equals 14 residues. Germline CDR1 MNHEY, CDR2 SVGEGT. The CDR3 DNA sequence: TGTGCCAGCAGTCGGGACAGGGGCCTCTATGGCTACACCTTC. Encoded protein: CASSRDRGLYGYTF.